Below are 13 T cell receptor beta chains sequenced from a single sample in a study of post-analysis software for immune sequencing data. Regarding the study as a whole: Comparison of patients with controls showed a handful of TRBV segments more frequent in patients, TRBV5-6, TRBV5-1 and TRBV20-1 among them.

Unique molecular identifiers featured in each of the TCR beta cDNA libraries. Using its own MiXCR run on the PCR reads, TCRdb lists one record per CDR3 protein. The sample records 750,000 to 900,000 distinct CDR3 sequences, under 60% being singletons. The antigens for these receptors are not known. Sequencing input: blood. The receptors here all came from a girl between 10 and 17 years old with multiple sclerosis.

The table lists this clonotype with a few counts. The chain is built from TRBV20-1 and TRBJ2-5; 10 nucleotides align to TRBD2. Germline V lookup: CDR1 DFQATT, CDR2 SNEGSKA (reference sequence). The CDR3 is 13 amino acids. V gave up 5 bases and J gave up 4 bases; unmatched junction bases: 4. In nucleotides, the CDR3 is TGCAGTGCTGTTCTAGCGGGAGTAGAGACCCAGTACTTC. It translates to CSAVLAGVETQYF.

CDR3 sequence (DNA): TGCAGCATAGGATACGACCCATCGAACGATGAGCAGTTCTTC. Its translation: CSIGYDPSNDEQFF. The rearrangement links TRBV29-1 to TRBJ2-1; no clear D gene. CDR1 is SQVTM, CDR2 ANQGSEA, per germline. V was trimmed by 8 bases and J by 8 bases, leaving 22 bases between them. The CDR3 runs to 14 residues.

CDR3 residues: CASSFARDYHNEQFF. DNA of the CDR3: TGTGCCAGCAGTTTTGCGAGGGACTACCACAATGAGCAGTTCTTC. The chain combines TRBV12-3 or TRBV12-4 with TRBJ2-1, with TRBD2 matching 7 bases. The J segment lost 5 bases and the V segment lost 3 bases, leaving 7 bases of the junction unmatched. This CDR3 has 15 amino acids.

In regard to this clonotype: A junction boundary mismatches the germline segment, possibly from a read error. The V gene is TRBV15, the J gene TRBJ2-1; tentatively, D is TRBD2 (5 bases). The germline CDR1 and CDR2 sequences are LNHNV and YYDKDF (reference sequence). The CDR3 has 11 amino acids. This chain's CDR3 is CTTSADGEQFF. CDR3 DNA: TGTACCACTTCAGCGGACGGGGAGCAGTTCTTC. Filled out from reference TRBV15 and TRBJ2-1, the complete variable domain reads DAMVIQNPRYQVTQFGKPVTLSCSQTLNHNVMYWYQQKSSQAPKLLFHYYDKDFNNEADTPDNFQSRRPNTSFCFLDIRSPGLGDTAMYLCTTSADGEQFFGPGTRLTVL.

This rearrangement joins TRBV12-3 or TRBV12-4 to TRBJ2-1; no reliable D call. Trimming pared 1 base from V and 7 bases from J, leaving 8 bases between. This CDR3 contains 13 residues. The CDR3: CASSLGRPNEQFF. The CDR3 nucleotides are TGTGCCAGCAGTTTAGGGCGTCCGAATGAGCAGTTCTTC.

This clonotype has just a few counts. This chain connects TRBV20-1 to TRBJ2-3; the match to TRBD2 covers 13 bases. The CDR3 runs 15 residues. J was trimmed by 6 bases and V by 7 bases; bases with no gene match: 10. Germline V gene sequence: CDR1 DFQATT, CDR2 SNEGSKA (reference sequence). CDR3 bases: TGCAGTGTAAACCAACTAGCGGGAGGGCCGGATACGCAGTATTTT. The encoded protein is CSVNQLAGGPDTQYF.

J is TRBJ1-2 and V is TRBV3-1, with 9 bases lining up with TRBD1. The CDR3 consists of 16 residues. Germline V CDR1 and CDR2: LGHDT, YNNKEL (reference sequence). With 2 bases clipped from V and 7 bases from J, the junction kept 11 bases outside the gene matches. The CDR3 coding sequence is TGTGCCAGCAGCCAAACGCCGGGACAGGGATCGGCTGGCTACACCTTC. Its protein product is CASSQTPGQGSAGYTF. Full variable domain (rest looked up from reference TRBV3-1 and TRBJ1-2): DTAVSQTPKYLVTQMGNDKSIKCEQNLGHDTMYWYKQDSKKFLKIMFSYNNKELIINETVPNRFSPKSPDKAHLNLHINSLELGDSAVYFCASSQTPGQGSAGYTFGSGTRLTVV.

The V call is TRBV20-1, the J call TRBJ2-1; the D is unclear. Germline values: CDR1 DFQATT, CDR2 SNEGSKA (reference sequence). V gave up 5 bases and J gave up 0 bases, with 11 bases separating them. The CDR3 covers 14 residues. CDR3 bases: TGCAGTGCTCTTTCCCCGAGCTCCTACAATGAGCAGTTCTTC. This gives the protein CSALSPSSYNEQFF.

V is TRBV12-3 or TRBV12-4 and J is TRBJ1-2; D remains unclear. The CDR3 sequence is 15 residues long. V was trimmed by 6 bases and J by 2 bases, leaving 16 bases between them. CDR3 region: CASSLQSGRNYGYTF. CDR3 nucleotides: TGTGCCAGCAGCCTACAATCGGGCAGAAACTATGGCTACACCTTC.

In its sample, this clonotype was seen a few times. The gene calls are TRBV6-5 and TRBJ1-1; no reliable D call. Germline CDR1 is MNHEY and CDR2 is SVGAGI. Deletions cut 6 bases from V and 0 bases from J, with 8 bases between. The CDR3 runs to 13 residues. The CDR3 region is CASSPDLNTEAFF. The CDR3 DNA sequence: TGTGCCAGCAGCCCCGACTTGAACACTGAAGCTTTCTTT.

This clonotype has a count of ten or more. The chain links TRBV29-1 to TRBJ2-7; TRBD1 might be the D (6 bases). Germline loops: CDR1 SQVTM, CDR2 ANQGSEA. This CDR3 region has 15 residues. The V and J ends lost 0 bases and 3 bases respectively, with 15 bases between them. Here the CDR3 DNA reads TGCAGCGTTGAAGATCTGACCCAGGGGAGCTACGAGCAGTACTTC. Protein product: CSVEDLTQGSYEQYF.

This chain uses TRBV6-1 with TRBJ1-1, with 9 bases lining up with TRBD1. V gave up 5 bases and J gave up 3 bases; unmatched junction bases: 7. This CDR3 is built from 15 residues. Germline values: CDR1 MNHNS, CDR2 SASEGT. Here the CDR3 reads CASSRGTGRDTEAFF. The CDR3 DNA sequence: TGTGCCAGCAGTCGAGGGACAGGGCGCGACACTGAAGCTTTCTTT.

This clonotype has more than one count but fewer than ten. CDR3 sequence reads: CSATRAVLPYEQYF. As DNA, the CDR3 is TGCAGTGCAACACGAGCGGTTTTACCCTACGAGCAGTACTTC. The rearrangement links TRBV20-1 to TRBJ2-7, with D possibly matching TRBD2 (5 bases). CDR1 is DFQATT and CDR2 is SNEGSKA in the germline V gene (reference sequence). The length of the CDR3 is 14 residues. V lost 6 bases and J 2 bases, leaving 17 bases between the germline ends.